Listed below are T cell receptor beta chains from one sample, sequenced in a study of long-term antiretroviral therapy in people with HIV. Generated by immunoSEQ multiplex PCR, the TCRdb table keeps only in-frame clones and is missing some. The table has 25,000 to 30,000 clones, roughly 83% seen once; the top ten hold more than 8%. Sequenced here: unsorted PBMCs, sampled 2.7 to 2.9 years after starting antiretroviral therapy. The receptors stem from a man aged 25 to 45 with HIV. Each CDR3 is given with its conserved first and last residue. D genes are given only for firm matches. Only some rows state a clone size, as once, few, many or a class for expanded clones.

v_gene	j_gene	abundance	d_gene	CDR3aa	CDR3nt
TRBV5-5	TRBJ2-3	-	-	CASSLAVSTDTQYF	TGTGCCAGCAGCTTGGCAGTTAGCACAGATACGCAGTATTTT
TRBV28	TRBJ2-7	-	-	CASSLLYEQYF	TGTGCCAGCAGCCTACTCTACGAGCAGTACTTC
TRBV5-1	TRBJ2-5	once	TRBD1	CASRTGGQGLETQYF	TGCGCCAGCAGGACGGGGGGACAGGGATTGGAGACCCAGTACTTC
TRBV2	TRBJ2-3	-	-	CASSGGPITDTQYF	TGTGCCAGCAGTGGTGGGCCGATCACAGATACGCAGTATTTT
TRBV7-6	TRBJ2-2	-	-	CASSFGIPRVHSGNTGELFF	TGTGCCAGCAGCTTTGGGATACCTCGAGTCCATAGCGGGAACACCGGGGAGCTGTTTTTT
TRBV5-1	TRBJ2-2	few	-	CASSGVAGQMTTGELFF	TGCGCCAGCAGCGGAGTCGCGGGGCAGATGACCACCGGGGAGCTGTTTTTT
TRBV6-4	TRBJ1-2	-	TRBD1	CASSGQGLLYGYTF	TGTGCCAGCAGCGGACAGGGGCTACTCTATGGCTACACCTTC
TRBV7-8	TRBJ2-5	-	TRBD2	CASSELAGGLQETQYF	TGTGCCAGCAGCGAACTAGCGGGGGGCCTCCAAGAGACCCAGTACTTC
TRBV21-1	TRBJ2-1	-	-	CASSPRRGDEQFF	TGTGCCAGCTCTCCGAGGAGGGGTGATGAGCAGTTCTTC
TRBV9	TRBJ2-1	-	-	CASSHPVGEQFF	TGTGCCAGCAGCCATCCGGTGGGTGAGCAGTTCTTC
TRBV28	TRBJ1-2	-	TRBD1	CASRYRDRVVYGYTF	TGTGCCAGCCGATACCGGGACAGGGTAGTCTATGGCTACACCTTC
TRBV19	TRBJ2-4	-	TRBD1	CASTDTGGLAKNIQYF	TGTGCCAGTACCGACACAGGGGGGCTAGCCAAAAACATTCAGTACTTC
TRBV28	TRBJ1-6	-	-	CASSLEEGTHNSPLHF	TGTGCCAGCAGTTTGGAAGAGGGGACGCATAATTCACCCCTCCACTTT
TRBV7-6	TRBJ2-7	few	TRBD2	CASSLLAGTYEQYF	TGTGCCAGCAGCTTATTAGCGGGGACCTACGAGCAGTACTTC
TRBV5-4	TRBJ2-3	once	TRBD1	CASSRKGGSEADTQYF	TGTGCCAGCAGCCGTAAAGGGGGCTCGGAGGCAGATACGCAGTATTTT
TRBV28	TRBJ1-6	-	-	CASTIQGIAYSPLHF	TGTGCCAGCACCATTCAGGGGATAGCCTACTCACCCCTCCACTTT
TRBV7-2	TRBJ2-1	-	TRBD2	CASSLREGYNEQFF	TGTGCCAGCAGCTTAAGGGAGGGCTACAATGAGCAGTTCTTC
TRBV7-6	TRBJ2-7	once	-	CASSSARTASSYEQYF	TGTGCCAGCAGCTCCGCTAGGACGGCTAGCTCCTACGAGCAGTACTTC
TRBV28	TRBJ1-2	-	-	CASSLQGYYGYTF	TGTGCCAGCAGTTTGCAGGGGTACTATGGCTACACCTTC
TRBV4-1	TRBJ1-3	-	-	CASSQVEGPRRGNTIYF	TGCGCCAGCAGCCAAGTTGAAGGTCCCCGGAGAGGAAACACCATATATTTT
TRBV19	TRBJ1-6	few	TRBD1	CASRAQGEHGSPLHF	TGTGCCAGTAGGGCACAGGGGGAGCATGGTTCACCCCTCCACTTT
TRBV19	TRBJ1-6	-	TRBD1	CASTPGQGANSPLHF	TGTGCCAGTACCCCGGGACAGGGGGCCAATTCACCCCTCCACTTT